The sequence of this T cell receptor beta chain was determined in a study of T cells in Graves' hyperthyroidism and ophthalmopathy. The CDR3 sequence is 16 residues long. Trimming shortened V by 0 bases and J by 1 base, and 13 bases separated the two germline ends. CDR1 is MNHEY and CDR2 is SVGAGI in the germline V gene. Amplification of TCR beta CDR3 regions was performed using RNA transcripts as template. The HTBI primer set was used in a first-round RT-PCR of the TCR CDR3. TCRdb fed the multiplex PCR reads into MiXCR, producing one record per CDR3 protein. The data contain approximately 300,000 distinct CDR3 sequences, about a sixth of them singletons.

This chain joins TRBV6-5 and TRBJ2-7; tentatively, D is TRBD1 (8 bases). This receptor was identified in a woman in her sixties or seventies with Graves' ophthalmopathy. Sequenced: blood. The CDR3 region is CASSYSNRGGSYEQYF. The CDR3 coding sequence is TGTGCCAGCAGTTACTCGAACAGGGGGGGTTCCTACGAGCAGTACTTC.